The rows below give T cell receptor beta chains drawn from one sample of a study of blood T cells in healthy people across ages. A single record per CDR3 protein comes from TCRdb applying MiXCR to the 5' RACE reads. The sample holds about 1.8 million distinct CDR3 sequences, around 50% seen once. Sequenced sample: blood. All receptors come from a woman aged 40-49 years in good health. Each CDR3 is given with its conserved first and last residue. A D gene is named only where the DNA matches it firmly. Clone size is stated in some rows and not others, as once, few, many or a class when expanded.

D gene: .
V gene: TRBV2
J gene: TRBJ1-1
clone size: .
CDR3 DNA: TGTGCCAGCAGGGACCCCGCAAGGACGGAGAACACTGAAGCTTTCTTT
CDR3 protein: CASRDPARTENTEAFF

D gene: TRBD1
V gene: TRBV7-2
J gene: TRBJ1-2
clone size: .
CDR3 DNA: TGTGCCAGCAGCCAGGGGGGGACGGCAGCTAACTATGGCTACACCTTC
CDR3 protein: CASSQGGTAANYGYTF

D gene: .
V gene: TRBV6-5
J gene: TRBJ2-5
clone size: .
CDR3 DNA: TGTGCCAGCAGTTACGACGTGGGGAATCGAGAGACCCAGTACTTC
CDR3 protein: CASSYDVGNRETQYF

D gene: .
V gene: TRBV7-9
J gene: TRBJ2-5
clone size: .
CDR3 DNA: TGTGCCAGCAGCGTAGGACCCCAGGGGACCCAGTACTTC
CDR3 protein: CASSVGPQGTQYF

D gene: TRBD1
V gene: TRBV7-2
J gene: TRBJ1-2
clone size: .
CDR3 DNA: TGTGCCAGCAGCTTAGCCCTTCGGACAGGGGACTATGGCTACACCTTC
CDR3 protein: CASSLALRTGDYGYTF

D gene: TRBD2
V gene: TRBV10-3
J gene: TRBJ2-5
clone size: .
CDR3 DNA: TGTGCCACCAGTTCCCAACTAGCGGGGGCCCTGGAGACCCAGTACTTC
CDR3 protein: CATSSQLAGALETQYF

D gene: .
V gene: TRBV28
J gene: TRBJ1-6
clone size: .
CDR3 DNA: TGTGCCATTAAAGACAGTGACTCACCCCTCCACTTT
CDR3 protein: CAIKDSDSPLHF

D gene: .
V gene: TRBV7-2
J gene: TRBJ2-3
clone size: .
CDR3 DNA: TGTGCCAGCAGCCAAATGACAGATACGCAGTATTTT
CDR3 protein: CASSQMTDTQYF

D gene: .
V gene: TRBV7-9
J gene: TRBJ1-4
clone size: few
CDR3 DNA: TGTGCCAGCAGCTTAGTCGACGGGGGGCCCCCAAATAATAATGAAAAACTGTTTTTT
CDR3 protein: CASSLVDGGPPNNNEKLFF

D gene: .
V gene: TRBV3-1
J gene: TRBJ2-2
clone size: .
CDR3 DNA: TGTGCCAGCAGAAAGTCAGGTGACACCGGGGAGCTGTTTTTT
CDR3 protein: CASRKSGDTGELFF

D gene: .
V gene: TRBV20-1
J gene: TRBJ2-6
clone size: few
CDR3 DNA: TGCAGTGCTAGCCCGGGGAGCTCTGGGGCCAACGTCCTGACTTTC
CDR3 protein: CSASPGSSGANVLTF

D gene: TRBD2
V gene: TRBV20-1
J gene: TRBJ2-5
clone size: .
CDR3 DNA: TGCAGTGCTAGTTCCAGCGGGGGGCCGCAAGAGACCCAGTACTTC
CDR3 protein: CSASSSGGPQETQYF

D gene: .
V gene: TRBV21-1
J gene: TRBJ2-1
clone size: .
CDR3 DNA: TGTGCCAGCACCACCCCCGGGGGATCTCCCTACAATGAGCAGTTCTTC
CDR3 protein: CASTTPGGSPYNEQFF

D gene: TRBD2
V gene: TRBV9
J gene: TRBJ2-1
clone size: .
CDR3 DNA: TGTGCCAGCAGCGTAGAAGTGTGGGCTAGCGGGGGGGCCCGCAATGAGCAGTTCTTC
CDR3 protein: CASSVEVWASGGARNEQFF

D gene: TRBD1
V gene: TRBV6-5
J gene: TRBJ1-1
clone size: .
CDR3 DNA: TGTGCCGCAAGGAGGACAGGGGCACCAAGCGCTGAAGCTTTCTTT
CDR3 protein: CAARRTGAPSAEAFF

D gene: .
V gene: TRBV7-3
J gene: TRBJ2-3
clone size: .
CDR3 DNA: TGTGCCAGCAGCTTTGGAGGGGGCTCTGGAGATACGCAGTATTTT
CDR3 protein: CASSFGGGSGDTQYF

D gene: .
V gene: TRBV24-1
J gene: TRBJ2-5
clone size: .
CDR3 DNA: TGTGCCACCAGTGGGGCGGGAACAGCCAGACAAGAGACCCAGTACTTC
CDR3 protein: CATSGAGTARQETQYF

D gene: TRBD2
V gene: TRBV20-1
J gene: TRBJ2-5
clone size: .
CDR3 DNA: TGCAGTGCTAGCGTAGCGGGGGCCGGAGAGACCCAGTACTTC
CDR3 protein: CSASVAGAGETQYF

D gene: .
V gene: TRBV2
J gene: TRBJ1-6
clone size: .
CDR3 DNA: TGTGCCAGCAGGGGTGAACTAATCCCGAATTCACCCCTCCACTTT
CDR3 protein: CASRGELIPNSPLHF

D gene: .
V gene: TRBV6-6
J gene: TRBJ1-2
clone size: .
CDR3 DNA: TGTGCCAGCAGTTACTCGTCTGCAGGCGGGAACTATGGCTACACCTTC
CDR3 protein: CASSYSSAGGNYGYTF

D gene: .
V gene: TRBV15
J gene: TRBJ2-7
clone size: .
CDR3 DNA: TGTGCCACCAGCAGAAGCTACACGGGCTCCTACGAGCAGTACTTC
CDR3 protein: CATSRSYTGSYEQYF

D gene: TRBD2
V gene: TRBV6-2/TRBV6-3
J gene: TRBJ2-3
clone size: once
CDR3 DNA: TGTGCCAGCAGCTATCTAGCGGTCACAGATACGCAGTATTTT
CDR3 protein: CASSYLAVTDTQYF

D gene: .
V gene: TRBV10-2
J gene: TRBJ1-1
clone size: few
CDR3 DNA: TGCGCCAGCAGTGAGTCGATTGGAGCAGGGTTATACACTGAAGCTTTCTTT
CDR3 protein: CASSESIGAGLYTEAFF

D gene: TRBD2
V gene: TRBV29-1
J gene: TRBJ2-7
clone size: .
CDR3 DNA: TGCGGCGGCGGGGGGAACTCCTACGAGCAGTACTTC
CDR3 protein: CGGGGNSYEQYF

D gene: TRBD2
V gene: TRBV7-2
J gene: TRBJ2-5
clone size: few
CDR3 DNA: TGTGCCAGCAGCTTCACCGGGACTAGCTTTGAGACCCAGTACTTC
CDR3 protein: CASSFTGTSFETQYF

D gene: TRBD1
V gene: TRBV5-1
J gene: TRBJ1-2
clone size: few
CDR3 DNA: TGCGCCAGCAGCCGCGGACAGGGAAGCTATGGCTACACCTTC
CDR3 protein: CASSRGQGSYGYTF

D gene: .
V gene: TRBV3-1
J gene: TRBJ2-2
clone size: .
CDR3 DNA: TGTGCCAGCAGCCAAGAAGTGGAACCCACCGGGGAGCTGTTTTTT
CDR3 protein: CASSQEVEPTGELFF

D gene: .
V gene: TRBV21-1
J gene: TRBJ1-1
clone size: few
CDR3 DNA: TGTGCCAGCAGCCAGCGGCCAATGAACACTGAAGCTTTCTTT
CDR3 protein: CASSQRPMNTEAFF

D gene: TRBD1
V gene: TRBV20-1
J gene: TRBJ1-2
clone size: .
CDR3 DNA: TGCAGTGCCAGGGACAGACTCCACACCTTC
CDR3 protein: CSARDRLHTF